This is a list of T cell receptor beta chains from one sample in a study of identical twins. TCRdb fed the 5' RACE reads into MiXCR, producing one record per CDR3 protein. The repertoire consists of around 250,000 distinct CDR3 sequences, with roughly 13% occurring once and the leading ten covering about 3.9%. These records were also assigned to another study, of yellow fever vaccine responses in identical twins.

Sequencing input: memory (CD45RO+) T cells sorted from blood. Receptors originate from a woman younger than 30 in good health. Both conserved end residues are trimmed from each CDR3. The D gene is left open where the match is weak.

len	d_gene	v_gene	CDR3aa
14	.	TRBV28	ASRKGQNSYNSPLH
16	TRBD1	TRBV6-1	ASSAILTGAILSREQF
10	.	TRBV20-1	SDRQGGYEQY
12	.	TRBV20-1	SAIVALGTDTQY
12	.	TRBV9	ASSARQANYGYT
14	.	TRBV7-2	ASSLAGTTSGNTIY
11	.	TRBV6-2/TRBV6-3	ASSPRGFNEQF
13	.	TRBV4-3	ASSQETAGDYEQY
12	.	TRBV6-1	ASSEEPRGNTQY
12	.	TRBV27	ASSSRRQDPEAF
15	.	TRBV27	ASSFRAASPSTDTQY
16	TRBD2	TRBV12-3/TRBV12-4	ASSLQFGRASGTGELF
13	.	TRBV5-6	ASSFTSGTQETQY
14	TRBD1	TRBV6-1	ASARQGAANTGELF
13	.	TRBV5-1	ASSGEPVGANVLT
11	.	TRBV7-9	ASSFRVNTEAF
11	.	TRBV5-1	ASSLRTDYGYT
11	TRBD2	TRBV29-1	SAVSGAAYEQY
12	.	TRBV20-1	SARGLQGNTEAF
13	.	TRBV2	ASSEAGQFGETQY
14	TRBD2	TRBV5-6	ASSLAPSGRYNEQF
12	.	TRBV5-1	ASSLDSPTGELF
15	TRBD2	TRBV7-8	ASSLAWRGADADTQY
14	TRBD1	TRBV6-1	ASSVEQGRSGTEAF
12	TRBD1	TRBV7-2	ASRSTGQGYEQY
12	.	TRBV9	ASSVELGRDSYT
12	TRBD1	TRBV12-3/TRBV12-4	ASSRQGSGYEQY
15	TRBD1	TRBV11-3	ASSLARQGRSTGELF
13	TRBD1	TRBV2	ASSEFGTAVNIQY
9	.	TRBV20-1	SARANREQY
13	TRBD1	TRBV7-9	ASSLGDRDNQPQH
13	.	TRBV6-1	ASRGEGSYNSPLH
13	.	TRBV2	ASSPEAYSNQPQH
14	.	TRBV7-9	ASSLPGAMNTGELF
14	.	TRBV7-9	ASVGQTQSGANVLT
13	TRBD2	TRBV3-1	ASSQGISGGDEQF
12	.	TRBV27	ASSFGPSNYGYT
14	TRBD2	TRBV7-2	ASSLGEAGGQNEQF
12	.	TRBV12-3/TRBV12-4	ASSYRQITDTQY
14	TRBD2	TRBV28	ASSFTTSGKNNEQF
13	TRBD2	TRBV28	ASSLGGGARDEQF
15	TRBD2	TRBV4-3	ASSRGLAGSGYNEQF
14	.	TRBV2	ASSAGWGADTGELF
14	TRBD2	TRBV29-1	SVDVPGLAGVDEQY
13	TRBD2	TRBV24-1	ATSPLAAQGNEQF
13	.	TRBV5-1	ASAREGQNTGELF
12	.	TRBV7-3	ASSLTRGTDTQY
11	TRBD2	TRBV5-4	ASSRAGGETQY
13	TRBD2	TRBV10-3	AISWTSGGQNEQF
13	.	TRBV12-3/TRBV12-4	ASSLPGAEADTQY
15	.	TRBV20-1	SARDAAGREHNSPLH